This T cell receptor beta chain was documented in a study of T cells in localized non-small cell lung cancer. Whole-study findings and limits: Since sequencing was restricted to only one region of the tumor, intratumor heterogeneity remains a possibility. Researchers found a median approximately 55 of the top 100 tumor clones in adjacent lung.

Repertoires were generated with immunoSEQ multiplex PCR, while TCRdb's copy carries only in-frame clones and drops some. The sample contains around 15,000 clones, 90% of which appear only once. In germline, CDR1 is MNHNY, CDR2 SVGAGI (reference sequence). This CDR3 region has 14 residues. Details on this clone: Its specificity is unknown.

Sequences were derived from peripheral blood mononuclear cells, sampled before any cancer treatment. This clonotype was obtained from a woman aged 35 to 75 with stage III lung adenocarcinoma. The chain carries TRBV6-6 and TRBJ1-1; maybe TRBD1 (6 bases). The CDR3 nucleotides read TGTGTCACTAGGTCAGCAGGGGCGAACACTGAAGCTTTCTTT. This gives the protein CVTRSAGANTEAFF.